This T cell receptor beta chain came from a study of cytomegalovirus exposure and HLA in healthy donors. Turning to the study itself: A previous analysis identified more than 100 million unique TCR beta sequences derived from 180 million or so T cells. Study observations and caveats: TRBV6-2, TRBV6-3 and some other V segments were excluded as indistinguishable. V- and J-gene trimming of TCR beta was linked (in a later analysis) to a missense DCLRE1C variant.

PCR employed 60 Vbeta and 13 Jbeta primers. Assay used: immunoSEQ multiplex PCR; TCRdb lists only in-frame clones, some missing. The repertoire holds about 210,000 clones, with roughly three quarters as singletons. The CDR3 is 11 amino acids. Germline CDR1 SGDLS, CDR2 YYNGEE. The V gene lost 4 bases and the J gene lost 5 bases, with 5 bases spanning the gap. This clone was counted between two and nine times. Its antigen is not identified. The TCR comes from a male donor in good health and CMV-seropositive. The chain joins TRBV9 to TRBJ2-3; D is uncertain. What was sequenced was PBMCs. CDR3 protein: CASSFKDTQYF. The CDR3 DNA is TGTGCCAGCAGCTTCAAAGATACGCAGTATTTT.